This TCR beta chain came from a study of CD8+ T cells in alopecia areata. From germline, CDR1 is SEHNR and CDR2 FQNEAQ (reference sequence). V was pared by 1 base and J by 2 bases, with 10 bases between. The CDR3 sequence is 15 residues long. The sequencing template was cDNA reverse transcribed from extracted RNA. Only in-frame clones appear in the TCRdb table, and some are missing; sequencing was by immunoSEQ multiplex PCR. The table records approximately 150,000 clones, roughly 63% of them present only once. With respect to this clone: The same CDR3 can be traced to other DNA sequences in this sample.

Treatment: oral pan-JAK inhibitor, 5-10 mg twice daily. Specimen: CD4+ T cells sorted from blood, collected at approximately week 60, from a patient treated with tofacitinib. The rearrangement joins TRBV7-9 to TRBJ2-3; a possible D gene is TRBD2 (6 bases). The clonotype was recovered from a human donor with alopecia areata. The CDR3 region is CASSLGGGVTDTQYF. Written as DNA, the CDR3 is TGTGCCAGCAGCTTAGGGGGCGGGGTCACAGATACGCAGTATTTT.